The present entry profiles one T cell receptor (beta chain) with its context. Its antigen is unidentified. These data are taken from a study of chemoradiotherapy in HPV16-positive cancers. Study-level information: Candidate HPV-specific clones and shared TCR motifs came from a couple of HPV16-positive patients.

Libraries were prepared by immunoSEQ multiplex PCR; TCRdb keeps only in-frame clonotypes and omits some of them. The sample has about 15,000 clones, about four fifths seen once. Regarding the study as a whole: Candidate HPV-specific clones and E7-related TCR motifs grew in tumor during treatment. In HPV16-positive patients, HPV-responsive T-cell expansion tracked better recurrence-free survival.

The sequence was obtained from a human donor with HPV-associated anogenital cancer. This material was obtained from a patient who underwent chemoradiotherapy.

CDR3 bases: TGCAGTGCTCGACTAAACAATGAGCAGTTCTTC. This codes for CSARLNNEQFF. V gene TRBV20-1 combines with J gene TRBJ2-1, with a possible D match to TRBD2 (5 bases). V dropped 5 bases and J dropped 5 bases, with 7 bases sitting between them. Germline lookup yields CDR1 DFQATT and CDR2 SNEGSKA (reference sequence). The CDR3 consists of 11 residues.